Sequencing of this T cell receptor beta chain was carried out in a study of post-analysis software for immune sequencing data. Notes on the study in general: F measure grouped same-batch samples tightly together. Significantly lower normalized Chao1 diversity was found in patients with multiple sclerosis relative to controls.

CDR1 is DFQATT, CDR2 SNEGSKA, per germline (reference sequence). CDR3 length: 14 residues. A note on this clonotype: Its antigen is undetermined. Its ends do not fully match the called genes, so a read error is possible.

Included in the TCR beta cDNA libraries were unique molecular identifiers. Between about 0.95 and 11 million T cells gave rise to around 500,000 cDNA molecules. TCRdb re-analysed the PCR reads in MiXCR, keeping a single row per CDR3 protein. There are about 160,000 distinct CDR3 sequences in the sample; about 34% occur only once, and around 30% lies in the top ten. This sequence was found in a girl aged 10 to 17 with multiple sclerosis. The chain is built from TRBV20-1 and TRBJ1-5, with D possibly matching TRBD1 (5 bases). The sequenced sample was blood, obtained after autologous hematopoietic stem cell transplantation. DNA for the CDR3: TGCAGTGCTGGAGATAGGTGGACAAATCAGCCCCAGCATTTT. This codes for CSAGDRWTNQPQHF.